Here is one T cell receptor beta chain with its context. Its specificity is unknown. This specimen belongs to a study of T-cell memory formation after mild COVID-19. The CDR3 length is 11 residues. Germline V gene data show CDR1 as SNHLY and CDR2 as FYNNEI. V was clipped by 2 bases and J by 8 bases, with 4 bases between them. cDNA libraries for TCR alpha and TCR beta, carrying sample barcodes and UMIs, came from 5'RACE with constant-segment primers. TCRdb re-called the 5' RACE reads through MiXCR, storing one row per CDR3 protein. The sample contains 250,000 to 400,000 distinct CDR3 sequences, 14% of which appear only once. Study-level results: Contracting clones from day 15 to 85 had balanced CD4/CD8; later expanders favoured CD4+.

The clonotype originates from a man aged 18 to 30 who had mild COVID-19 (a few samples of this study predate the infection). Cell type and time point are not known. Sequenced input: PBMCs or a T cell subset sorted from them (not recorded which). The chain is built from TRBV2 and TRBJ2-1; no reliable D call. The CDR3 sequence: CASSEWDEQFF. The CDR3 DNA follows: TGTGCCAGCAGTGAATGGGATGAGCAGTTCTTC. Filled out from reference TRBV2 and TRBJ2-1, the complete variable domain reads EPEVTQTPSHQVTQMGQEVILRCVPISNHLYFYWYRQILGQKVEFLVSFYNNEISEKSEIFDDQFSVERPDGSNFTLKIRSTKLEDSAMYFCASSEWDEQFFGPGTRLTVL.